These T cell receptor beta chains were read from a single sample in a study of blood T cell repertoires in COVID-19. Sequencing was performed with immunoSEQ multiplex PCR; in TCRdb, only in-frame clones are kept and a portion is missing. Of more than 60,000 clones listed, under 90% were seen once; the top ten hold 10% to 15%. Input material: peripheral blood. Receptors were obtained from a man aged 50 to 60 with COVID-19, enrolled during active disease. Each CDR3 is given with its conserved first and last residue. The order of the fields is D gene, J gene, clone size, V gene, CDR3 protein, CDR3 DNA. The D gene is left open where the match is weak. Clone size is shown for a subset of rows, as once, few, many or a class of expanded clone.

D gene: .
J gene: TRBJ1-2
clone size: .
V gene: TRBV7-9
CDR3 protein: CASSRSKGLGVTKIYGYTF
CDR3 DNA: TGTGCCAGCAGCCGTTCTAAAGGCTTAGGGGTTACGAAGATCTATGGCTACACCTTC

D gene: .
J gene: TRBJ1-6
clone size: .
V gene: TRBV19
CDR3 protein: CASSIDRRGNSPLHF
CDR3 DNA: TGTGCCAGTAGTATAGACCGAAGGGGGAATTCACCCCTCCACTTT

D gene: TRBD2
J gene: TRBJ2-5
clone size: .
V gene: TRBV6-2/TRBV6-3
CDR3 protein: CASSYSPSSGGPRQTQYF
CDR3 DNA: TGTGCCAGCAGTTACTCCCCCTCTAGCGGGGGGCCGCGACAGACCCAGTACTTC

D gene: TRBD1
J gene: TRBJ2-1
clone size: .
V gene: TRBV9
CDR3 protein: CASSVAGTGGLNEQFF
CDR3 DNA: TGTGCCAGCAGCGTAGCCGGGACAGGGGGCTTAAATGAGCAGTTCTTC

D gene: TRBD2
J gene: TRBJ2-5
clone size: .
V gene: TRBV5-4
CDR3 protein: CASSLGLAGDQETQYF
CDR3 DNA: TGTGCCAGCAGCTTGGGGCTAGCGGGGGATCAAGAGACCCAGTACTTC

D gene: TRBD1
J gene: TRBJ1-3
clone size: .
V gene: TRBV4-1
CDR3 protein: CASSQLTGSGNTIYF
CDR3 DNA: TGCGCCAGCAGCCAACTGACAGGGTCTGGAAACACCATATATTTT

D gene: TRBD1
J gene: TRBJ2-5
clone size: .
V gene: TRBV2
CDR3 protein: CASSQDRGGETQYF
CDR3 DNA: TGTGCCAGCAGTCAGGACAGGGGCGGGGAGACCCAGTACTTC

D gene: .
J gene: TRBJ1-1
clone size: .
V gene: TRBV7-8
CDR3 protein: CASSLVRTMNTEAFF
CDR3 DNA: TGTGCCAGCAGCTTAGTGAGGACAATGAACACTGAAGCTTTCTTT

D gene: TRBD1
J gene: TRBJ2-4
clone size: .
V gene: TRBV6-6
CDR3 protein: CASRATGQGVSIQYF
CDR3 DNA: TGTGCCAGCAGGGCGACGGGACAGGGAGTTAGCATTCAGTACTTC

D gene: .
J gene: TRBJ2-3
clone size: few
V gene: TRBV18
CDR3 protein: CASSPGLRDTQYF
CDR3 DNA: TGTGCCAGCTCACCAGGACTGCGGGATACGCAGTATTTT

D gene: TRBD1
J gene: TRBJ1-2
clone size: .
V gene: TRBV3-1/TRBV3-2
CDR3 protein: CASSQNRGFYGYTF
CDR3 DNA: TGTGCCAGCAGCCAGAACAGGGGCTTCTATGGCTACACCTTC

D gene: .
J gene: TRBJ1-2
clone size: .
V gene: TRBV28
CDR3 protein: CASSLGQPLTYGYTF
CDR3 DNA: TGTGCCAGCAGTTTAGGACAGCCTTTAACCTATGGCTACACCTTC

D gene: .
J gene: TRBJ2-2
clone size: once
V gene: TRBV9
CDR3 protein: CASSVGHANTGELFF
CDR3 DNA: TGTGCCAGCAGCGTAGGGCACGCGAACACCGGGGAGCTGTTTTTT

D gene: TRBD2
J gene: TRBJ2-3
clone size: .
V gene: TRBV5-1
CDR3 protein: CASSLAREADTQYF
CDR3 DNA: TGCGCCAGCAGCTTGGCCCGGGAGGCAGATACGCAGTATTTT

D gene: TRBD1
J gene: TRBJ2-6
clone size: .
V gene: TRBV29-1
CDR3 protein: CSVGQGSSGANVLTF
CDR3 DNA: TGCAGCGTTGGACAGGGGAGCTCTGGGGCCAACGTCCTGACTTTC

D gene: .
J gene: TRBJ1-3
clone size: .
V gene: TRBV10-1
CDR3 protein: CADGTLMPAIYF
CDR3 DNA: TGCGCCGACGGGACACTTATGCCCGCCATATATTTT

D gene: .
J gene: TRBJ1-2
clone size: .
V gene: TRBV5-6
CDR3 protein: CASSPGGWGNYGYTF
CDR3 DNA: TGTGCCAGCAGCCCGGGAGGCTGGGGAAACTATGGCTACACCTTC

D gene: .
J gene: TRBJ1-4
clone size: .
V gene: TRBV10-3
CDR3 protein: CANSAGNEKLFF
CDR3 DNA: TGTGCCAATTCAGCAGGGAATGAAAAACTGTTTTTT

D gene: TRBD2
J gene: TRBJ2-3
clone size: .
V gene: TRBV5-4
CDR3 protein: CATGLNPDTQYF
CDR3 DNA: TGTGCCACGGGACTAAATCCAGATACGCAGTATTTT

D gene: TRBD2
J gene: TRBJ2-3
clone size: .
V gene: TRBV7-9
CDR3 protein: CASSFYSGGSTDTQYF
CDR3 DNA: TGTGCCAGCAGCTTTTACAGCGGGGGCAGCACAGATACGCAGTATTTT

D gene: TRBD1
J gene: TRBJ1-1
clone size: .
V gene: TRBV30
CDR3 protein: CASTVRGLSAFF
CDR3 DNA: TGTGCCTCCACCGTTAGGGGGCTCTCAGCTTTCTTT

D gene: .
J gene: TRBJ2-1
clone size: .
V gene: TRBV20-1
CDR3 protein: CSASDSYEQFF
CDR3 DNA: TGCAGTGCTAGTGATTCCTATGAGCAGTTCTTC

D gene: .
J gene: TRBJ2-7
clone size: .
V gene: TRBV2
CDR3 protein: CASSEAPLYEQYF
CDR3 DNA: TGTGCCAGCAGTGAAGCTCCGTTATACGAGCAGTACTTC

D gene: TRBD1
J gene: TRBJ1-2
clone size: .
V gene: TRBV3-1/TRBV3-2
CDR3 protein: CASSQEGQIYGYTF
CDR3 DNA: TGTGCCAGCAGCCAAGAGGGACAGATCTATGGCTACACCTTC

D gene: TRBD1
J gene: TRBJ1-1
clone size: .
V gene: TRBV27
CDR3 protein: CASSPYGTGENTEAFF
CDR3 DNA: TGTGCCAGCAGTCCTTACGGGACAGGGGAGAACACTGAAGCTTTCTTT

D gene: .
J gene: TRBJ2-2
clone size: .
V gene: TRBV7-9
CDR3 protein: CASSSLTTGELFF
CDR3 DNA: TGTGCCAGCAGTTCACTCACTACCGGGGAGCTGTTTTTT

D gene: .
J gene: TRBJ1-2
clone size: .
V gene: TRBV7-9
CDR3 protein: CAGETSNRAGYTF
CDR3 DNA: TGTGCGGGGGAAACTTCGAACAGGGCTGGCTACACCTTC